Below are 6 T cell receptor beta chains sequenced from a single sample in a study of T-cell memory formation after mild COVID-19. TCRdb redid the calling of the 5' RACE reads with MiXCR, one entry per CDR3 protein. The table shows about 350,000 distinct CDR3 sequences, with around 30% occurring only once. The sequenced sample was PBMCs or a T cell subset sorted from them (not recorded which). Receptors were obtained from an adult woman who had mild COVID-19 (a few samples of this study predate the infection). Cell type and time point are not known.

This chain joins TRBV7-6 and TRBJ2-7; 8 bases line up with TRBD1. Germline CDR1 SGHVS, CDR2 FNYEAQ. The CDR3 contains 14 residues. V was pared by 5 bases and J by 0 bases, with 3 bases of the junction left unmatched. The CDR3 sequence is CASSPDRDSYEQYF. As DNA, the CDR3 is TGTGCCAGCAGCCCGGACAGGGACTCCTACGAGCAGTACTTC.

This clonotype has just a few counts. At one end, the junction sequence differs from germline, possibly due to a read error. The genes are TRBV7-7 and TRBJ2-2, with unresolved D. Germline loops: CDR1 SSHAT, CDR2 FNYEAQ (reference sequence). This CDR3 is 16 amino acids long. CDR3 sequence reads: CASSPTMGLSTGELFF. The CDR3 nucleotides read TGTGCTAGCAGCCCCACGATGGGTCTCAGCACCGGGGAGCTGTTTTTT. Combining the CDR3 with reference TRBV7-7 and TRBJ2-2 gives the whole variable domain GAGVSQSPRYKVTKRGQDVTLRCDPISSHATLYWYQQALGQGPEFLTYFNYEAQPDKSGLPSDRFSAERPEGSISTLTIQRTEQRDSAMYRCASSPTMGLSTGELFFGEGSRLTVL.

This rearrangement joins TRBV4-2 to TRBJ2-7; D possibly uses TRBD1 or TRBD2 (6 bases each). Germline CDR1 LGHNA, CDR2 YNFKEQ. The V end was cut by 1 base, the J end by 6 bases, with 10 bases between. The CDR3 consists of 13 residues. The CDR3 is CASSQVGGREQYF. The CDR3 coding sequence is TGTGCCAGCAGCCAAGTAGGGGGGCGCGAGCAGTACTTC.

This clonotype has just a few counts. The chain uses TRBV5-1 and TRBJ2-1; D possibly corresponds to TRBD1 (6 bases). The CDR3 spans 17 residues. Germline-derived CDR1 and CDR2 are SGHRS and YFSETQ. The V and J ends lost 1 base and 1 base respectively, with 15 bases between them. In nucleotides, the CDR3 is TGCGCCAGCAGCTTGAACCACAGGGTAGGGTCCTACAATGAGCAGTTCTTC. As protein: CASSLNHRVGSYNEQFF.

J is TRBJ2-6 and V is TRBV20-1; D unclear. The CDR3 is 14 residues long. Germline CDR1 reads DFQATT; CDR2 reads SNEGSKA (reference sequence). V lost 6 bases, J lost 2 bases, and 11 bases lay in between. CDR3 sequence: CSAPPVAGANVLTF. CDR3 sequence (DNA): TGCAGTGCCCCCCCGGTCGCTGGGGCCAACGTCCTGACTTTC.

The rearrangement joins TRBV7-9 to TRBJ1-1; unclear D gene. The CDR3 runs to 14 residues. V lost 5 bases and J lost 0, with 10 bases in between. Germline V gene lookup returns CDR1 SEHNR and CDR2 FQNEAQ (reference sequence). CDR3 residues: CASSGTIMNTEAFF. In nucleotides, the CDR3 is TGTGCCAGCAGCGGAACGATCATGAACACTGAAGCTTTCTTT.